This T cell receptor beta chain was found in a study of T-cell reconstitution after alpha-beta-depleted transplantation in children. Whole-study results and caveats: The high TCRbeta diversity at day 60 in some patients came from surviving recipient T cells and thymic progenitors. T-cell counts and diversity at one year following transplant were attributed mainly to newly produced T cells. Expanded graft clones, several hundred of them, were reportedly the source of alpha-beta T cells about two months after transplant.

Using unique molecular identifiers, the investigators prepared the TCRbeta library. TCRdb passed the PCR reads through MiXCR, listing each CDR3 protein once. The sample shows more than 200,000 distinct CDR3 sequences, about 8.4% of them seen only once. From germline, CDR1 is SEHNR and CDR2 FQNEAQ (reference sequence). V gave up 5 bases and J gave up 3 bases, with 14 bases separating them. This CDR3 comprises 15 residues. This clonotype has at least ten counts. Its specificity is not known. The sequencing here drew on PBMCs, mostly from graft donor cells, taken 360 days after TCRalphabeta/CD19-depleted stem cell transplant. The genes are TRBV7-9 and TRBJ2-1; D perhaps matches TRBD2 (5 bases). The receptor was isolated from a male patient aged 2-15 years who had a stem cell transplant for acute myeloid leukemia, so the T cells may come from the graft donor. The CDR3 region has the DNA TGTGCCAGCAGCCCGATGAACCGGGACTACAATGAGCAGTTCTTC. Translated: CASSPMNRDYNEQFF.